Listed here are 17 T cell receptor beta chains from one sample, sequenced in a study of cytomegalovirus exposure and HLA in healthy donors. The table came from immunoSEQ multiplex PCR; TCRdb's copy has only in-frame clones and leaves some out. The sample shows about 130,000 clones, about 96% of them seen only once. Sample: PBMCs. The receptors here all came from a man younger than 35 in good health and CMV-seronegative.

This clone was counted once. This chain connects TRBV4-3 to TRBJ2-1; 7 bases fit TRBD2. Germline CDR1 LGHNA, CDR2 YSLEER. The V and J ends lost 4 bases and 2 bases, in that order; junction bases with no gene match: 5. The CDR3 is 15 amino acids. CDR3 in amino acids: CASSLGSGTYNEQFF. The DNA of the CDR3 is TGCGCCAGCAGCCTTGGCAGCGGGACCTACAATGAGCAGTTCTTC.

The rearrangement joins TRBV13 to TRBJ2-1, with D possibly matching TRBD2 (5 bases). CDR3 length equals 16 residues. The V and J ends lost 1 base and 3 bases respectively, with 13 bases between them. Germline-derived CDR1 and CDR2 are PRHDT and FYEKMQ (reference sequence). As DNA, the CDR3 is TGTGCCAGCAGCTTAGATGCGGGTGGTTACTACAATGAGCAGTTCTTC. As protein: CASSLDAGGYYNEQFF.

This chain's CDR3 is CASSQGQGHSNQPQHF. The CDR3 nucleotides are TGTGCCAGCAGCCAAGGACAGGGTCATAGCAATCAGCCCCAGCATTTT. The genes are TRBV4-2 and TRBJ1-5; TRBD1 matches 7 bases. This CDR3 spans 16 amino acids. Looked up from germline, CDR1 is LGHNA and CDR2 is YNFKEQ. J gave up 0 bases and V 1 base, and 3 bases lay outside the gene matches.

The CDR3 nucleotides are TGTGCCAGCAGTGAAGCTTTTACAGGGTGGGAGACCCAGTACTTC. Amino acids: CASSEAFTGWETQYF. This chain links TRBV6-1 with TRBJ2-5; TRBD1 might be the D (6 bases). V was clipped by 0 bases and J by 5 bases, with 13 bases between them. The germline V gene has CDR1 MNHNS and CDR2 SASEGT. The CDR3 consists of 15 residues.

V usage is TRBV25-1 and J usage is TRBJ2-5; D is unresolved. V was trimmed by 5 bases and J by 2 bases, leaving 12 bases between them. The CDR3 runs to 14 residues. The germline CDR1 and CDR2 sequences are MGHDK and SYGVNS. CDR3 nucleotides: TGTGCCAGCAGTCTACATGCAGCGCAAGAGACCCAGTACTTC. The encoded protein is CASSLHAAQETQYF.

V usage is TRBV15 and J usage is TRBJ2-1; tentative D call: TRBD1 (5 bases). Trimming stripped 1 base from V and 5 bases from J, with 21 bases between. CDR1 is LNHNV and CDR2 is YYDKDF in the germline V gene (reference sequence). The CDR3 length is 18 residues. CDR3 amino acids: CATSRVGVLASLNNEQFF. The DNA for the CDR3 is TGTGCCACCAGCAGAGTAGGGGTCTTGGCCTCGCTCAACAATGAGCAGTTCTTC.

The count of this clone is one. CDR3 protein: CALQGITDTQYF. CDR3 nucleotides: TGTGCCTTACAGGGGATCACAGATACGCAGTATTTT. V gene TRBV6-1 combines with J gene TRBJ2-3; 7 bases align to TRBD1. Germline V gene data show CDR1 as MNHNS and CDR2 as SASEGT. V was pared by 11 bases and J by 2 bases, with 4 bases of the junction left unmatched. The CDR3 spans 12 residues.

The gene calls are TRBV5-4 and TRBJ2-6; 9 positions agree with TRBD2. The CDR3 length is 18 residues. CDR1 is SGHNT and CDR2 is YYREEE in the germline V gene (reference sequence). V trimming: 1 base; J trimming: 4 bases; junction bases outside the gene matches: 9. The CDR3 protein is CASSLLGTSPPGANVLTF. Written as DNA, the CDR3 is TGTGCCAGCAGCTTGTTAGGGACTAGCCCCCCCGGGGCCAACGTCCTGACTTTC.

To note about this clone: This CDR3 is also generated by other DNA sequences in the sample. This rearrangement joins TRBV4-1 to TRBJ2-7; 9 nucleotides line up with TRBD1. The ends lost 1 base at V and 3 bases at J; junction bases unmatched: 1. The CDR3 is 14 residues long. Germline assignment: CDR1 MGHRA and CDR2 YSYEKL. The CDR3 DNA sequence: TGCGCCAGCAGCCAAGGACAGGGGGACTACGAGCAGTACTTC. It is translated as CASSQGQGDYEQYF.

The chain joins TRBV5-1 to TRBJ2-1; D unresolved. CDR3 length: 15 residues. Germline-derived CDR1 and CDR2 are SGHRS and YFSETQ. V was pared by 0 bases and J by 8 bases, with 15 bases between. The CDR3 sequence: CASSLVGQEPHEQFF. The CDR3 region has the DNA TGCGCCAGCAGCTTGGTTGGGCAGGAACCCCATGAGCAGTTCTTC.

V is TRBV28 and J is TRBJ2-5, with 10 positions matching TRBD1. This CDR3 comprises 16 residues. Trimming removed 8 bases from V and 3 bases from J; junction bases left unmatched: 12. Germline lookup yields CDR1 MDHEN and CDR2 SYDVKM. CDR3 in DNA: TGTGCCAGCCTACCCAGGACAGGGGGGGGAAAAGAGACCCAGTACTTC. Translating it yields CASLPRTGGGKETQYF.

The V gene is TRBV5-4, the J gene TRBJ2-7; weak D call: TRBD1 (5 bases). V was shortened by 4 bases and J by 9 bases, with 14 bases between the two germline ends. The germline V gene has CDR1 SGHNT and CDR2 YYREEE (reference sequence). The CDR3 is made up of 12 amino acids. The CDR3 DNA reads TGTGCCAGCAGCCAGGGCAGGGCTGGGCAGTACTTC. Translated: CASSQGRAGQYF.

This chain joins TRBV19 and TRBJ2-7; 10 bases line up with TRBD2. Germline CDR1 reads LNHDA; CDR2 reads SQIVND (reference sequence). The CDR3 spans 14 residues. The V and J ends lost 5 bases and 7 bases, in that order; junction bases with no gene match: 8. The CDR3: CASSSSGSLREQYF. CDR3 DNA: TGTGCCAGTAGTTCTAGCGGGAGCCTTCGGGAGCAGTACTTC.

J is TRBJ1-2 and V is TRBV6-1; 7 positions agree with TRBD1. V dropped 3 bases and J dropped 2; count of bases not matched to a gene: 3. CDR1 MNHNS and CDR2 SASEGT come from the germline V gene. The CDR3 length is 14 residues. Here the CDR3 DNA reads TGTGCCAGCAGTGAGGTGACAGGGAACTATGGCTACACCTTC. Protein product: CASSEVTGNYGYTF.

The gene calls are TRBV4-3 and TRBJ2-5; TRBD2 aligns across 10 bases. V trimming: 1 base; J trimming: 4 bases; junction bases outside the gene matches: 0. Germline CDR1 reads LGHNA; CDR2 reads YSLEER. The CDR3 is 14 residues long. This CDR3 reads CASSQGTSGETQYF. CDR3 bases: TGCGCCAGCAGCCAAGGGACTAGCGGAGAGACCCAGTACTTC.

The chain has TRBV6-6 and TRBJ1-3; the match to TRBD1 covers 7 bases. Germline V gene lookup returns CDR1 MNHNY and CDR2 SVGAGI (reference sequence). The junction had 9 bases not matched to a gene; V was cut back by 6 bases and J by 4 bases. The CDR3 is made up of 15 amino acids. For the CDR3, the DNA is TGTGCCAGCAGACCACAGGGGCTATTCGGAAACACCATATATTTT. Its translation is CASRPQGLFGNTIYF.

This chain connects TRBV19 to TRBJ1-3; 8 bases fit TRBD1. Trimming removed 9 bases from V and 2 bases from J; junction bases left unmatched: 3. Germline loops: CDR1 LNHDA, CDR2 SQIVND (reference sequence). CDR3 size: 13 residues. CDR3 nucleotide sequence: TGTGCCAGCGACAGGGGACCTGGAAACACCATATATTTT. It specifies CASDRGPGNTIYF.